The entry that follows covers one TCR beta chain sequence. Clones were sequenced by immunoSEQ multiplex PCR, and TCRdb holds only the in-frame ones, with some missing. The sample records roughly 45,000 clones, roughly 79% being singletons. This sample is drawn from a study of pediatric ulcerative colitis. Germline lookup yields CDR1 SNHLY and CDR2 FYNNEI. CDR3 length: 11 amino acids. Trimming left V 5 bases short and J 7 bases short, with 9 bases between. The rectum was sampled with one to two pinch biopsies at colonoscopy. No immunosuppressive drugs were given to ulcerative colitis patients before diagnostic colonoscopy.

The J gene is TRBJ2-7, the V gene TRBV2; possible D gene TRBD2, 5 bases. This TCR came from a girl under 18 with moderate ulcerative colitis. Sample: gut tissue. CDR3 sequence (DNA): TGTGCCAGCAGTACGTTAGCGGAGCAGTACTTC. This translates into CASSTLAEQYF.